This T cell receptor beta chain was retrieved from a study of beta chain features in type 1 diabetes (dated by TCRdb to the late 2010s). As for the study more broadly: No differences in mean age, gender distribution, total cell number or subset yield were found between patients and healthy donors. Across all samples, around 100 million sorted cells were examined, and cell number per subset correlated strongly with RNA yield. The study compared TCRB repertoires of sorted circulating CD4+ T cell subsets between recently diagnosed type 1 diabetes patients and matched healthy donors. Naive and central memory subsets were obtained from all 28 donors, but regulatory and stem cell-like memory subsets were isolated from only 8 patients and roughly eight healthy donors.

Trimming leaves V shorter by 6 bases and J shorter by 4 bases, with the junction holding 4 bases beyond the gene matches. The CDR3 holds 14 amino acids from the cysteine to the phenylalanine. CDR3 DNA is the only sequence kept; it has 42 bases, read in frame from the first base. The germline V gene sets CDR1 to MNHNS and CDR2 to SASEGT. This clone showed up just a few times. Its cognate antigen has yet to be identified. Base-call qualities are not available, and no considerably larger clone is one nucleotide away. Each donor gave one peripheral blood draw, about 110 mL on average, collected into heparinised tubes. Using a panel that included CD45RO, CCR7, CD25, CD127, CD95 and CD27, naive, central memory, regulatory and stem cell-like memory CD4+ T cells were sorted on a BD FACSAria II. Purity was above 95% for every sorted population. Right away, PBMCs were isolated by Lymphoprep density gradient centrifugation and were stained directly, with no culture step. Samples were stained and sorted in pairs, with one healthy donor and one patient per experiment, so that batch effects were minimized.

All of the isolated RNA was reverse transcribed with the High Capacity cDNA Reverse Transcription Kit, so expressed TCRB transcripts were sequenced. Deep immunoSEQ sequencing was applied to naive, central memory and regulatory T cell samples, giving an average of roughly 3.5 million total reads per sample. Sorted cells were lysed in RLT buffer, and RNA was extracted using DNase-treated RNeasy Micro or Mini kits according to cell number. To prevent cross-contamination, each cell subset was processed individually, whereas patient and healthy donor samples were processed jointly. TCRB sequences were amplified from cDNA with the immunoSEQ multiplex PCR, producing 87-bp fragments spanning the CDR3 region. Sequencing of the amplicons was performed on the Illumina HiSeq platform. As for how the authors treated the data: PCR bias was computationally corrected using synthetic template baselines, reads within Hamming distance 2 were collapsed, and singletons that could not be merged were discarded. Reads were aligned to IMGT to assign V, D and J genes, CDR3 length, and insertions or deletions at six rearrangement sites. Within each subset, clonotype counts were normalized to the number of sorted cells before true diversity and Gini coefficients were calculated with the tcR R package. The overlap coefficient, calculated on TCRB nucleotide sequences, was used to measure repertoire sharing. Out-of-frame TCRB sequences from naive cells were analyzed as a proxy for the pre-selection repertoire. Drawn from immuneACCESS, this table holds only the in-frame rearrangements with V and J called that TCRdb kept. Clones are partly lost; checked studies trace under half to an unresolved V gene and leave the rest unexplained. V, J and clone size reflect that table, while D and trimming were determined from the DNA. This sample comprises fewer than 500,000 clones, more than 11% of them detected only once. The top ten constitute about 0.04% of the sample.

The paper's findings and limits, for the study overall: Only small numbers of individuals were included in the HLA sub-analyses, which left unresolved whether HLA type had any influence on TCRB rearrangement. The naive, central memory and regulatory TCRB repertoires appeared to resemble one another more closely among patients than among healthy donors. Shorter templates might have been favored by PCR, but patient and control samples were amplified and corrected together, so both groups would have been affected equally by any skew. Sequencing cDNA rather than genomic DNA could over-represent highly expressing activated cells, although activation and CD3 levels did not differ between groups. In all four CD4+ subsets, TCRB CDR3 length was moderately but significantly shorter in type 1 diabetes patients. Patients with type 1 diabetes made fewer insertions and deleted more nucleotides at VDJ recombination sites, implying thymic rearrangement abnormalities.

The sequence links TRBV6-1 to TRBJ1-1, with TRBD1 identical over 11 junction bases. The sequence came from a man aged 30 to 39 in good health. Material for sequencing was naive CD4+ T cells from blood. Taken with the paper, the label for cell subset or site translates to: true naive CD4+ T cells. CDR3 sequence: CASRAGTGGTEAFF. The DNA reads TGTGCCAGCAGGGCCGGGACAGGGGGCACTGAAGCTTTCTTT.